These 5 T cell receptor beta chains originate from one sample sequenced in a study of blood T cell repertoires in COVID-19. The repertoire was sequenced with immunoSEQ multiplex PCR; TCRdb's copy has only in-frame clones and lacks some. Here the sample spans fewer than 110,000 clones, around 80% being singletons. Input material: peripheral blood. The origin of the receptors is a man in his 70s with acute or convalescent COVID-19.

This clone was recorded a few times. The CDR3 is CASSETGGTDTQYF. The CDR3 DNA reads TGCGCCAGCAGTGAGACAGGGGGCACAGATACGCAGTATTTT. V usage is TRBV10-1 and J usage is TRBJ2-3; 7 positions agree with TRBD1. CDR1 and CDR2 (germline): WNHNN, SYGVQD (reference sequence). There are 14 residues in the CDR3. The junction had 0 bases not matched to a gene; V was cut back by 2 bases and J by 1 base.

The rearrangement links TRBV18 to TRBJ1-5; tentative D call: TRBD1 (6 bases). The length of the CDR3 is 14 residues. V was cut by 2 bases and J by 5 bases, with 10 bases left in between. Germline V lookup: CDR1 KGHSH, CDR2 LQKENI. In nucleotides, the CDR3 is TGTGCCAGCTCACCAGGGGGGGCCCATCAGCCCCAGCATTTT. Residues: CASSPGGAHQPQHF.

The rearrangement links TRBV12-3 or TRBV12-4 to TRBJ2-7; TRBD1 might be the D (5 bases). This CDR3 contains 13 residues. V gave up 3 bases and J gave up 0 bases, with 6 bases separating them. CDR3 amino acids: CASSFDSSYEQYF. In nucleotides, the CDR3 is TGTGCCAGCAGTTTCGACAGCTCCTACGAGCAGTACTTC.

The V and J genes are TRBV5-1 and TRBJ2-6; D gene ambiguous. In germline, CDR1 is SGHRS, CDR2 YFSETQ. The V end lost 5 bases, the J end lost 2 bases, and 5 bases lay between the germline ends. There are 13 residues in the CDR3. CDR3 coding DNA: TGCGCCAGCAGGGAGCCTGGGGCCAACGTCCTGACTTTC. Encoded protein: CASREPGANVLTF.

This clone was observed a handful of times. The CDR3 reads CAISESSRETQYF. The CDR3 nucleotides read TGTGCCATCAGTGAGTCATCTAGAGAGACCCAGTACTTC. This chain links TRBV10-3 with TRBJ2-5; D remains ambiguous. CDR3 length equals 13 residues. In germline, CDR1 is ENHRY, CDR2 SYGVKD. Trimming took off 0 bases at V and 4 bases at J, with 6 bases between the two ends.